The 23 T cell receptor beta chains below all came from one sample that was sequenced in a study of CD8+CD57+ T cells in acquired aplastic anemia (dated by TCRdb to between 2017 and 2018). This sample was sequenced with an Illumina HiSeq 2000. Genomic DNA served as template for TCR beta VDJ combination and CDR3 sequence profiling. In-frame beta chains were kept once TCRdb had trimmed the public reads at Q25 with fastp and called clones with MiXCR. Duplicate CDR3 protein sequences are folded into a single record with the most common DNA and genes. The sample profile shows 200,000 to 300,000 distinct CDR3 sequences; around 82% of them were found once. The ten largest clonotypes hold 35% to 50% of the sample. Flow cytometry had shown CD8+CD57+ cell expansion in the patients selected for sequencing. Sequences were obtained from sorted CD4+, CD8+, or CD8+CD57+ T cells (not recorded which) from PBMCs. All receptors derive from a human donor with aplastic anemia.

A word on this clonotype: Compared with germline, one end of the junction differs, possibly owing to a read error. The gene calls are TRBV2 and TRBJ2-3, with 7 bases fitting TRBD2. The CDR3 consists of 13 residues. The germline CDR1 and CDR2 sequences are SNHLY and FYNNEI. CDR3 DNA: TGTGCCAGCGGGGAGGGCGGCACAGATACGCAGAATTTT. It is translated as CASGEGGTDTQNF. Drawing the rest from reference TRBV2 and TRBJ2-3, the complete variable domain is EPEVTQTPSHQVTQMGQEVILRCVPISNHLYFYWYRQILGQKVEFLVSFYNNEISEKSEIFDDQFSVERPDGSNFTLKIRSTKLEDSAMYFCASGEGGTDTQNFGPGTRLTVL.

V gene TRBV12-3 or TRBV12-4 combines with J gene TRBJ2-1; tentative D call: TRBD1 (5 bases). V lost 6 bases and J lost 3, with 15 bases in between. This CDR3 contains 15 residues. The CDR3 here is CASSYRRGYYNEQFF. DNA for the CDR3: TGTGCCAGCAGCTATAGAAGGGGCTACTACAATGAGCAGTTCTTC.

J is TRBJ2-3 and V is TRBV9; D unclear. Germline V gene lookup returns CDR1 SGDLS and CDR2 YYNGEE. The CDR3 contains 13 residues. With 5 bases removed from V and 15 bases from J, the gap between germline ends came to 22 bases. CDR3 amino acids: CASREGRNATNYF. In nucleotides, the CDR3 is TGTGCCAGCAGGGAAGGGCGCAACGCTACGAATTATTTT.

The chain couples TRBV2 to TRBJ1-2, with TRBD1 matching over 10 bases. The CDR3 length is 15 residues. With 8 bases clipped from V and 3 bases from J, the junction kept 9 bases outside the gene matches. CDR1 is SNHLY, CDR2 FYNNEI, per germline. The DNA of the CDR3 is TGTGCCAGCTTCCGGGACAGGGGCTTGGACTATGGCTACACCTTC. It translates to CASFRDRGLDYGYTF. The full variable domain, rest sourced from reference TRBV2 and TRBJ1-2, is EPEVTQTPSHQVTQMGQEVILRCVPISNHLYFYWYRQILGQKVEFLVSFYNNEISEKSEIFDDQFSVERPDGSNFTLKIRSTKLEDSAMYFCASFRDRGLDYGYTFGSGTRLTVV.

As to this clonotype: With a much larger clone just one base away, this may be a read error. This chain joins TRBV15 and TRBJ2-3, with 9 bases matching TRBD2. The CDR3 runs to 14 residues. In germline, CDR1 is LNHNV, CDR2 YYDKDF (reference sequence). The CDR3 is CASSIAGDQDTQYF. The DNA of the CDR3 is TGTGCCAGCAGCATAGCGGGAGATCAAGATACGCAGTATTTT. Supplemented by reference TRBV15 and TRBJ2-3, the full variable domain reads DAMVIQNPRYQVTQFGKPVTLSCSQTLNHNVMYWYQQKSSQAPKLLFHYYDKDFNNEADTPDNFQSRRPNTSFCFLDIRSPGLGDTAMYLCASSIAGDQDTQYFGPGTRLTVL.

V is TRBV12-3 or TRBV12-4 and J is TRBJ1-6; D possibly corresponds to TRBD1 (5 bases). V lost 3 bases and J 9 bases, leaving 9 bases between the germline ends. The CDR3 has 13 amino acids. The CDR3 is CASSFDRPSPLHF. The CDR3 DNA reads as TGTGCCAGCAGTTTCGACAGACCTTCACCCCTCCACTTT.

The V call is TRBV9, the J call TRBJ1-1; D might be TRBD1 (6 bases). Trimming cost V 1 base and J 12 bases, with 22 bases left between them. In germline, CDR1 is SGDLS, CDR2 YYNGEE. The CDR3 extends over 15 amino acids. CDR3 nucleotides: TGTGCCAGCAGCGTACGGGGGCCATCACAGATACGCACTTTCTTT. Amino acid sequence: CASSVRGPSQIRTFF.

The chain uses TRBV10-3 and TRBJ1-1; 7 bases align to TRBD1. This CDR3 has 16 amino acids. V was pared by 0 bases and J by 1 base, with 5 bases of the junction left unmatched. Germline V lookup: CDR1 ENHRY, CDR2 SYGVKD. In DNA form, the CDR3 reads TGTGCCATCAGTGAGTCTCCAGGGGGGAGGAACACTGAAGCTTTCTTT. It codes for CAISESPGGRNTEAFF.

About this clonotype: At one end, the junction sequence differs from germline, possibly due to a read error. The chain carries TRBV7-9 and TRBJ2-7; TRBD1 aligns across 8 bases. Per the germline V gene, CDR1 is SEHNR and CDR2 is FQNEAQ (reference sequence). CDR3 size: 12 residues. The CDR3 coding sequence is TGTGCCAGCCGCTTGGACAGGGTCACCCAGTACTTC. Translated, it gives CASRLDRVTQYF.

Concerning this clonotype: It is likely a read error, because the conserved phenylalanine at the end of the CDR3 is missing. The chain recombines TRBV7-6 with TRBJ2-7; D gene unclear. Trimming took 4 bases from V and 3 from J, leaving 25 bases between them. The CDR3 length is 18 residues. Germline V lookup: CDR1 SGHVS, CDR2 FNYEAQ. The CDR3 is CASSSHADGRTHNYEQYI. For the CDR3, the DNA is TGTGCCAGCAGCTCGCACGCCGACGGGCGTACCCACAACTACGAGCAGTACATC.

In nucleotides, the CDR3 is TGCGCCAGCAGCTTGTCCTTGGGGGCGAGTGAGCAGTACGTC. This codes for CASSLSLGASEQYV. This chain uses TRBV5-1 with TRBJ2-7; tentatively, D is TRBD1 (6 bases). The V end was cut by 1 base, the J end by 7 bases, with 15 bases between. CDR1 and CDR2 (germline): SGHRS, YFSETQ. This CDR3 has 14 residues.

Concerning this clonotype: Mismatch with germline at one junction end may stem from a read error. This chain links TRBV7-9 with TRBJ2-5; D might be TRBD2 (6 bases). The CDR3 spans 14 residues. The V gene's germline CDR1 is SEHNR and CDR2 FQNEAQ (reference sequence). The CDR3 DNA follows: TGTGCCACCAGCCGACACAGCGGGCAAGGGACCCAGTACTTC. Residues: CATSRHSGQGTQYF.

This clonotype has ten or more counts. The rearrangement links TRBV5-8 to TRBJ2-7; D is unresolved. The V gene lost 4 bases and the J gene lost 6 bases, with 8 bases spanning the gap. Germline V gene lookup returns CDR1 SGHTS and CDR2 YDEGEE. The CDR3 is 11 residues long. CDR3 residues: CASSLYLEQYV. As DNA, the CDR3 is TGTGCCAGCAGCCTTTATCTCGAGCAGTACGTC.

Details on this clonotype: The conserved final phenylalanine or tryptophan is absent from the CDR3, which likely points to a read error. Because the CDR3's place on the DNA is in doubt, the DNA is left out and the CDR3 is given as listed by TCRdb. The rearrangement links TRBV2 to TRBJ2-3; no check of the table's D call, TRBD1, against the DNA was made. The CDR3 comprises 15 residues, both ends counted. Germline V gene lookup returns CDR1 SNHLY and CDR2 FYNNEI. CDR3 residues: CASSEAYRGQPQHFG.

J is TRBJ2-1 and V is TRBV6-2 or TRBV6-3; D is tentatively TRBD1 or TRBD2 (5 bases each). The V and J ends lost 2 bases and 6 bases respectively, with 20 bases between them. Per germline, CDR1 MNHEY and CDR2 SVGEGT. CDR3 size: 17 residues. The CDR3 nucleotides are TGTGCCAGCAGTTACCCCCCCGGGGCAGGATGGAGCAATGAGCAGTTCTTC. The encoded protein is CASSYPPGAGWSNEQFF.

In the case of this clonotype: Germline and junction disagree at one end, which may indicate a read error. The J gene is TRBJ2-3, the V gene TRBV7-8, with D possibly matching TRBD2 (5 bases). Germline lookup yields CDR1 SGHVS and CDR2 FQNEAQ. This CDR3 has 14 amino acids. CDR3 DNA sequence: TGTGCCAGCAGCTTAGCGCCAGACGGGGATACGCAGTGTTTT. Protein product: CASSLAPDGDTQCF.

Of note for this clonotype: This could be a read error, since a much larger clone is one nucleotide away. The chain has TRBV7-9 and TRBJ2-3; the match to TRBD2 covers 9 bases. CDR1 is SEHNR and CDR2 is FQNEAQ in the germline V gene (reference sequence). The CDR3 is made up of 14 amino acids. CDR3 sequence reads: CASSFERSGGSQEF. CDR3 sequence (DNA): TGTGCCAGCAGCTTTGAAAGAAGCGGGGGGAGCCAGGAGTTT.

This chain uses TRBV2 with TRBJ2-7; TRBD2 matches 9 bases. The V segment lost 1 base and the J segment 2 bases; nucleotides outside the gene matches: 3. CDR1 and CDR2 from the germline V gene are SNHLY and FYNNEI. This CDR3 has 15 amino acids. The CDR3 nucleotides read TGTGCCAGCAGTGAAGGGACTAGCGAAGCCTACGAGCAGTACTTC. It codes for CASSEGTSEAYEQYF. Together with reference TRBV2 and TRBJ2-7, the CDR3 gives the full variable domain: EPEVTQTPSHQVTQMGQEVILRCVPISNHLYFYWYRQILGQKVEFLVSFYNNEISEKSEIFDDQFSVERPDGSNFTLKIRSTKLEDSAMYFCASSEGTSEAYEQYFGPGTRLTVT.

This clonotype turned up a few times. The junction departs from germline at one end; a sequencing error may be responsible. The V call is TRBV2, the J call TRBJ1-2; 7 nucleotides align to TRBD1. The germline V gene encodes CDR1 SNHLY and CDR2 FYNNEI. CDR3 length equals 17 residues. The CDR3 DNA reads TGTGCCAGCAGCAGGTACAGGGGTCGGAGAGCTAACTATGGGTACACCTTC. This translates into CASSRYRGRRANYGYTF. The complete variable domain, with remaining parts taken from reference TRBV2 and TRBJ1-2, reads EPEVTQTPSHQVTQMGQEVILRCVPISNHLYFYWYRQILGQKVEFLVSFYNNEISEKSEIFDDQFSVERPDGSNFTLKIRSTKLEDSAMYFCASSRYRGRRANYGYTFGSGTRLTVV.

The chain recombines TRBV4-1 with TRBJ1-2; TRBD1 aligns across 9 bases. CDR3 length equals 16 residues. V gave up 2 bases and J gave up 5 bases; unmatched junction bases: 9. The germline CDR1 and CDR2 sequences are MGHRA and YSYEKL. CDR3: CASSQTVGGQGYGYTF. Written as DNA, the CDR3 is TGCGCCAGCAGCCAAACGGTGGGAGGACAGGGGTATGGCTACACCTTC.

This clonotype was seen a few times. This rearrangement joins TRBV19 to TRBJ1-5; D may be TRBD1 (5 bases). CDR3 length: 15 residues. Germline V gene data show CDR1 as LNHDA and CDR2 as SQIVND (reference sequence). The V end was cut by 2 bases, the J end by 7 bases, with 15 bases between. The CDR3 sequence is CASSIRQGHRQPQHF. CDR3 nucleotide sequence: TGTGCCAGTAGTATACGGCAGGGCCATAGACAGCCCCAGCATTTT. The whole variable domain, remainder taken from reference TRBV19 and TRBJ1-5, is DGGITQSPKYLFRKEGQNVTLSCEQNLNHDAMYWYRQDPGQGLRLIYYSQIVNDFQKGDIAEGYSVSREKKESFPLTVTSAQKNPTAFYLCASSIRQGHRQPQHFGDGTRLSIL.

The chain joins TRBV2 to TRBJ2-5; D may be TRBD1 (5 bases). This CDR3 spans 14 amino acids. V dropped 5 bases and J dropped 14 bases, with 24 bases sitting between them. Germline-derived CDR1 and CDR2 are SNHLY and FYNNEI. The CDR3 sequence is CASSLVGREETEYF. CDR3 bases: TGTGCCAGCAGTTTAGTGGGCAGGGAAGAGACCGAATACTTC.

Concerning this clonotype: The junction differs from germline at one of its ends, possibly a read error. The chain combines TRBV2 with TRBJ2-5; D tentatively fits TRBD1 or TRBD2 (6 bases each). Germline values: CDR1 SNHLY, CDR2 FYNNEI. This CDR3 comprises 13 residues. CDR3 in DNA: TGTGCCAGCGGGGGCAGCGGGCCAGAGACGCAGTACTTT. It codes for CASGGSGPETQYF.